This TCR beta chain comes out of a study of blood T cell repertoires in COVID-19. Study information: Acute-phase and convalescent COVID-19 samples originated in the United States, Italy and Spain. Sources were T cells, B-cell-depleted T cells, or PBMCs; the material itself was cDNA or gDNA.

Measured with immunoSEQ multiplex PCR; TCRdb has only the in-frame clones, and not every one. Of 320,000 or so clones in the sample, roughly nine tenths were seen once. Enrolled through a virtual design, the participants were between roughly 18 and 95 years of age and came from under 25 US areas. Losses at the gene ends were 6 bases for V and 6 bases for J; bases not matched to a gene: 10. Germline-derived CDR1 and CDR2 are LNHDA and SQIVND (reference sequence). This CDR3 has 15 amino acids. The V call is TRBV19, the J call TRBJ1-5; 8 bases match TRBD1. Sequences were obtained from PBMCs or T cells enriched from blood (not recorded which). The TCR comes from a man aged 60 to 69 who had recovered from COVID-19. The CDR3 reads CASSLTGEQGQPQHF. The CDR3 DNA reads as TGTGCCAGTAGCTTGACAGGGGAGCAAGGTCAGCCCCAGCATTTT. Drawing the rest from reference TRBV19 and TRBJ1-5, the complete variable domain is DGGITQSPKYLFRKEGQNVTLSCEQNLNHDAMYWYRQDPGQGLRLIYYSQIVNDFQKGDIAEGYSVSREKKESFPLTVTSAQKNPTAFYLCASSLTGEQGQPQHFGDGTRLSIL.